One T cell receptor beta chain is described in this entry. The data are from a study of human T cells and chemical hapten exposure. Noted time point: patch test 1, 2 weeks after DPC sensitization. As for treatment: therapeutic diphenylcyclopropenone sensitization with weekly scalp DPC. CDR1 SGHVS and CDR2 FNYEAQ come from the germline V gene. Trimming at V came to 4 bases and at J to 10 bases, leaving 9 bases not matched to a gene. This CDR3 has 15 residues. Unique molecular identifiers were linked by the library to individual cDNA molecules. In the source study's methods: Individual samples carried between roughly 23,224 and 690,600 TCRs, with 85,000 to 100,000 as the median. TCRdb re-analysed the RACE reads in MiXCR, keeping a single row per CDR3 protein. The V and J calls shown here were made by TCRdb, not taken from the authors' results. Here the sample spans roughly 180,000 distinct CDR3 sequences, around 24% being singletons.

This material consisted of whole blood, taken in connection with sensitization to the hapten diphenylcyclopropenone (DPC). The TCR originated in a woman in her 50s with alopecia areata. Some clones in this sample may be carry-over from other donors' samples. The rearrangement links TRBV7-6 to TRBJ2-1, with 11 bases identical to TRBD2. CDR3 DNA sequence: TGTGCCAGCAGCTCTCTAGCGGGAGGTCTGGGAGAGCAGTTCTTC. Translating gives CASSSLAGGLGEQFF.